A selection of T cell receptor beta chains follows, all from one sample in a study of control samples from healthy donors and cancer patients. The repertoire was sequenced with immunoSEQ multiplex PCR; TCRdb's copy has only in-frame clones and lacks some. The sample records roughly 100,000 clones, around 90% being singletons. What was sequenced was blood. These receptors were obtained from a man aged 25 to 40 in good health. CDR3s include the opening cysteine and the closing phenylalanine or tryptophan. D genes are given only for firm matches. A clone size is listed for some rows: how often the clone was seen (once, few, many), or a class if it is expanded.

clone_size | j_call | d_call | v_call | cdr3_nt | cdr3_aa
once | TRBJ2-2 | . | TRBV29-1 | TGCAGCGTTGGGGACAAGGGTAGCACCGGGGAGCTGTTTTTT | CSVGDKGSTGELFF
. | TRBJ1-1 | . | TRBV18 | TGTGCCAGCTCACCACCGTACGGCATCATCGGCACTGAAGCTTTCTTT | CASSPPYGIIGTEAFF
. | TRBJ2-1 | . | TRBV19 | TGTGCCAGTAGTAACGGGAGAGTTACCCATGAGCAGTTCTTC | CASSNGRVTHEQFF
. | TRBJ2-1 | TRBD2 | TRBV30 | TGTGCCTGGAGTGAATGGGGACTAGCGATCAATGAGCAGTTCTTC | CAWSEWGLAINEQFF
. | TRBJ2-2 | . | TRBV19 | TGTGCCAGTAGTGTCAGGAACACCGGGGAGCTGTTTTTT | CASSVRNTGELFF
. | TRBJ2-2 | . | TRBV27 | TGTGCCAGCAGCCTTATGGGGCTAGTTTGGGCCGGGGAGCTGTTTTTT | CASSLMGLVWAGELFF
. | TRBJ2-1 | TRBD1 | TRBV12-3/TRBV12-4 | TGTGCCACCGACAGGGGGCAAGTTAATGAGCAGTTCTTC | CATDRGQVNEQFF
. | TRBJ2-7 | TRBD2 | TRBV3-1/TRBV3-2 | TGTGCCAGCAGCCAAGATCCACTAGCGGGGATCTACGAGCAGTACTTC | CASSQDPLAGIYEQYF
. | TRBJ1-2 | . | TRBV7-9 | TGTGCCAGCAGCTTAGGGAGGGCAGAGGGCTACACCTTC | CASSLGRAEGYTF
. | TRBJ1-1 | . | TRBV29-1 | TGCAGCGCCCAGCGGGACGAAGAAGCTTTCTTT | CSAQRDEEAFF
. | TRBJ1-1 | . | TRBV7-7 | TGTGCCAGCAGGCAAAGGGACCCATTAAAACCGGACACTGAAGCTTTCTTT | CASRQRDPLKPDTEAFF
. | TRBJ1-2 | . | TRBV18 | TGTGCCAGCTCACCGTCGGGGGCTTACTATGGCTACACCTTC | CASSPSGAYYGYTF
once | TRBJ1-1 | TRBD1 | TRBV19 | TGTGCCAGTAGTCCCGGGACAGGAGGGTGGAGGACTGAAGCTTTCTTT | CASSPGTGGWRTEAFF
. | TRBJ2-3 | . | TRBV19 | TGTGCCAGTTCCGGTAGTAGCGGAATCACAGATACGCAGTATTTT | CASSGSSGITDTQYF
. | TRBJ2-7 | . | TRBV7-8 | TGTGCCAGCAGCCCCAAGCGGAGCTCCTACGAGCAGTACTTC | CASSPKRSSYEQYF
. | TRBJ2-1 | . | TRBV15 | TGTGCCACCAGCAGGTCACAGAACTCCTACAATGAGCAGTTCTTC | CATSRSQNSYNEQFF
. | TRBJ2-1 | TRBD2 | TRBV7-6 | TGTGCCAGCAGCAGAGGGACTAGCGGGAGCGGAGATGAGCAGTTCTTC | CASSRGTSGSGDEQFF
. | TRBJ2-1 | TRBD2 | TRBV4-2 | TGTGCCAGCAGCCTGATTAGCGGGAGCGACAATGAGCAGTTCTTC | CASSLISGSDNEQFF
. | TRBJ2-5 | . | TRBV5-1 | TGCGCCAGCAGCTTGGTGGGGGAGACCCAGTACTTC | CASSLVGETQYF
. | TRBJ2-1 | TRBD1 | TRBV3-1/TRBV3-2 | TGTGCCAGCAGCCAAGGGTTTAAACAGGGGTTAAACAATGAGCAGTTCTTC | CASSQGFKQGLNNEQFF
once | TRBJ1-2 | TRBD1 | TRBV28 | TGTGCCAGCAGTTTATGGGGACAGGGGGTCTATGGCTACACCTTC | CASSLWGQGVYGYTF
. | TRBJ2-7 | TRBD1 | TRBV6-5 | TGTGCCAGCAGTCCTGGGGGACAGGGCTCCTACGAGCAGTACTTC | CASSPGGQGSYEQYF
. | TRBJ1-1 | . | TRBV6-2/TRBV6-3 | TGTGCCAGCAGTTTCCTTTACAGCGAAGCTTTCTTT | CASSFLYSEAFF
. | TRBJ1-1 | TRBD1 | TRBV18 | TGTGCCAGCTCACCGCGACAGGGAAGGACTGAAGCTTTCTTT | CASSPRQGRTEAFF
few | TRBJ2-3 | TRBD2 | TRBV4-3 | TGCGCCAGCAGCCAGCGGACTAGCGGCAACACAGATACGCAGTATTTT | CASSQRTSGNTDTQYF
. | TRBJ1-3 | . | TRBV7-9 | TGTGCCAGCAGCCCAAAGCGGGTAGACACCATATATTTT | CASSPKRVDTIYF
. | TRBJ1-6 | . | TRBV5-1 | TGCGCCAGCAGCTTTCAAACAGGGCGATCAAATTCACCCCTCCACTTT | CASSFQTGRSNSPLHF
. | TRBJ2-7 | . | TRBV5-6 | TGTGCCAGCAGCTTGAACTACGAGCAGTACTTC | CASSLNYEQYF
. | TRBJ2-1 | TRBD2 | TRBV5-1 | TGCGCCAGCAGCCCCCGGGGTAGCGGGAGGGCCCCTTATGAGCAGTTCTTC | CASSPRGSGRAPYEQFF